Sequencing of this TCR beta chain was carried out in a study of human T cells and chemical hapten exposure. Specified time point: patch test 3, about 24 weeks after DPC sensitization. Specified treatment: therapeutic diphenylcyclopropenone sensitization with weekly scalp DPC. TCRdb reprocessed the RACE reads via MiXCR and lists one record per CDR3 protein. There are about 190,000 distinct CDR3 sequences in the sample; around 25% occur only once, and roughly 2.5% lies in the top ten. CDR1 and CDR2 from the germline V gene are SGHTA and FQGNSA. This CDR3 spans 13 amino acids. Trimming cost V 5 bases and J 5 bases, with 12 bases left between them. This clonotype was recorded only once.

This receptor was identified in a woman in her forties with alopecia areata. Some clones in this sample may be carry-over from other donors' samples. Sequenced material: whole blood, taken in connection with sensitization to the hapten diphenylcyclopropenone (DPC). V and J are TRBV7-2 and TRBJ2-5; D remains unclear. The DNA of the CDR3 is TGTGCCAGCAGCGCTCTAACCGGGGAGACCCAGTACTTC. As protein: CASSALTGETQYF.